These 12 T cell receptor beta chains were sequenced from one sample in a study of cytomegalovirus exposure and HLA in healthy donors. It was with 60 Vbeta and 13 Jbeta primers that the PCR ran. The protocol was immunoSEQ multiplex PCR, while the TCRdb copy is restricted to in-frame clones and leaves out a portion. The sample shows 250,000 or so clones, 75% to 85% of them seen only once. Sequenced input: PBMCs. The receptor set was obtained from a woman aged 60 to 75 in good health and CMV-seropositive.

This clone was observed a few times. The chain is built from TRBV19 and TRBJ1-2, with D tentatively TRBD1 (5 bases). V dropped 5 bases and J dropped 0 bases, with 13 bases sitting between them. Germline lookup yields CDR1 LNHDA and CDR2 SQIVND (reference sequence). There are 15 residues in the CDR3. Written as DNA, the CDR3 is TGTGCCAGTAGTGAGGGGACTATAGCTAACTATGGCTACACCTTC. Translated, it gives CASSEGTIANYGYTF. The full variable domain, with the rest looked up from reference TRBV19 and TRBJ1-2, is DGGITQSPKYLFRKEGQNVTLSCEQNLNHDAMYWYRQDPGQGLRLIYYSQIVNDFQKGDIAEGYSVSREKKESFPLTVTSAQKNPTAFYLCASSEGTIANYGYTFGSGTRLTVV.

The rearrangement links TRBV5-6 to TRBJ1-1; 9 bases map to TRBD1. The CDR3 runs 15 residues. The ends lost 3 bases at V and 4 bases at J; junction bases unmatched: 7. The V gene's germline CDR1 is SGHDT and CDR2 YYEEEE. CDR3 sequence: CASSSGQGQFTEAFF. In nucleotides, the CDR3 is TGTGCCAGCAGCTCTGGACAGGGGCAGTTCACTGAAGCTTTCTTT.

With regard to this clone: One junction end does not reproduce the germline sequence, and a read error may be involved. The chain joins TRBV9 to TRBJ1-1; D perhaps matches TRBD1 (5 bases). Germline V gene data show CDR1 as SGDLS and CDR2 as YYNGEE. This CDR3 has 16 residues. The CDR3 nucleotides are TGTGCCCGCAGCGTAGTTGGTGCCGGCGGGGGCACTGAAGCTTTCTTT. Its protein product is CARSVVGAGGGTEAFF.

The chain is built from TRBV6-5 and TRBJ1-5, with 8 bases lining up with TRBD1. The CDR3 is 15 residues long. Unmatched junction bases numbered 9, after V lost 6 bases and J lost 5 bases. Germline-derived CDR1 and CDR2 are MNHEY and SVGAGI. The CDR3 is CASSLGTGDHQPQHF. DNA of the CDR3: TGTGCCAGCAGCCTAGGGACAGGAGACCATCAGCCCCAGCATTTT.

In its sample, this clone was seen once. The junction departs from the called germline gene at one end, perhaps through a read error. J is TRBJ1-2 and V is TRBV7-9; no definite D call. The CDR3 is made up of 12 amino acids. The germline V gene encodes CDR1 SEHNR and CDR2 FQNEAQ (reference sequence). DNA of the CDR3: TGTTCCAGCAGCTCTAGCAGCTATGGCTACACCTTC. This encodes CSSSSSSYGYTF.

The chain recombines TRBV5-6 with TRBJ2-3, with a weak D call TRBD2 (7 bases). Germline V CDR1 and CDR2: SGHDT, YYEEEE. The CDR3 is 15 amino acids. The V gene lost 2 bases and the J gene lost 4 bases, with 14 bases spanning the gap. The CDR3 sequence: CASSFRGGVSDTQYF. CDR3 coding DNA: TGTGCCAGCAGCTTTAGGGGGGGTGTATCAGATACGCAGTATTTT.

This rearrangement joins TRBV10-3 to TRBJ2-7; D is undetermined. V gave up 9 bases and J gave up 1 base, with 10 bases separating them. Looked up from germline, CDR1 is ENHRY and CDR2 is SYGVKD. The CDR3 has 12 amino acids. DNA of the CDR3: TGTGCCATAGGCGGCGTGTCCTACGAGCAGTACTTC. It codes for CAIGGVSYEQYF.

The V and J genes are TRBV2 and TRBJ1-2; tentatively, D is TRBD1 (5 bases). Germline CDR1 SNHLY, CDR2 FYNNEI. The CDR3 totals 13 residues. V lost 5 bases and J lost 5, with 12 bases in between. The CDR3 is CASSTDSPYGYTF. The CDR3 coding sequence is TGTGCCAGCAGTACTGACAGCCCTTATGGCTACACCTTC.

The chain links TRBV30 to TRBJ2-2; D possibly corresponds to TRBD2 (6 bases). The germline V and J ends were trimmed by 2 bases and 4 bases, with 8 bases remaining between them. CDR3 length equals 13 residues. CDR1 is GTSNPN, CDR2 SVGIG, per germline (reference sequence). The CDR3 protein is CAWSFGGTGELFF. CDR3 bases: TGTGCCTGGAGTTTCGGGGGCACCGGGGAGCTGTTTTTT.

The chain uses TRBV4-1 and TRBJ2-7, with 11 bases identical to TRBD2. Germline values: CDR1 MGHRA, CDR2 YSYEKL. V lost 4 bases and J lost 0; bases outside the gene matches: 5. The CDR3 runs to 16 residues. In nucleotides, the CDR3 is TGCGCCAGCAGCCTGAGACTAGCGGGGAGCTCCTACGAGCAGTACTTC. Amino acid sequence: CASSLRLAGSSYEQYF.

The chain has TRBV10-3 and TRBJ1-1; 7 nucleotides agree with TRBD1. The V gene end was trimmed by 9 bases and the J gene end by 2 bases; junction bases not matched to a gene: 3. Germline CDR1 reads ENHRY; CDR2 reads SYGVKD. The length of the CDR3 is 12 residues. The CDR3 DNA is TGTGCCATTCAGGGGGTCAACACTGAAGCTTTCTTT. Amino acid sequence: CAIQGVNTEAFF.

The rearrangement uses TRBV19 and TRBJ1-5, with D uncertain. The germline V gene has CDR1 LNHDA and CDR2 SQIVND (reference sequence). With 4 bases removed from V and 3 bases from J, the gap between germline ends came to 10 bases. The CDR3 has 14 residues. CDR3 protein: CASSNDIPNQPQHF. CDR3 sequence (DNA): TGTGCCAGTAGTAATGACATCCCCAATCAGCCCCAGCATTTT. The full variable domain, in which reference TRBV19 and TRBJ1-5 provide the parts outside the CDR3, is DGGITQSPKYLFRKEGQNVTLSCEQNLNHDAMYWYRQDPGQGLRLIYYSQIVNDFQKGDIAEGYSVSREKKESFPLTVTSAQKNPTAFYLCASSNDIPNQPQHFGDGTRLSIL.